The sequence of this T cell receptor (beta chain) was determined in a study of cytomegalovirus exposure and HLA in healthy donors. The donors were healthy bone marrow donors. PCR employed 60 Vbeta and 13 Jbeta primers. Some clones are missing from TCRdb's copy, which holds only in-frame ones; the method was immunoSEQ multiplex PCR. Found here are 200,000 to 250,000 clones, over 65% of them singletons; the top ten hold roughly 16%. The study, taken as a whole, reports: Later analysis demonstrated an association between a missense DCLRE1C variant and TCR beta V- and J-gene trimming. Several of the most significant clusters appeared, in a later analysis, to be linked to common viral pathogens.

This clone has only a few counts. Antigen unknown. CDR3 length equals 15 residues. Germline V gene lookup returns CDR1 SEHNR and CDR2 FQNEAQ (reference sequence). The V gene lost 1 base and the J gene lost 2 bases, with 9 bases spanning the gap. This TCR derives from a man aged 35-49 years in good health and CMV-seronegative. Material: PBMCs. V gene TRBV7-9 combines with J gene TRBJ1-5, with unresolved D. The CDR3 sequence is CASSLDSMGNQPQHF. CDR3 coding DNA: TGTGCCAGCAGCTTAGACTCTATGGGCAATCAGCCCCAGCATTTT.